The TCR beta chain described here comes from a study of fetal regulatory T cell absence and autoimmunity (dated by TCRdb to about 2017). Regarding the study in general: Exocrine pancreas autoimmunity was seen in the IPEX patients without clinical diabetes.

The CDR3 spans 13 residues, from the cysteine through the phenylalanine. The read is trimmed to its CDR3 DNA, 39 bases read in frame from base 1. The germline V gene provides CDR1 MNHEY and CDR2 SVGAGI. Trimming takes 6 bases off V and 10 bases off J; junction bases not matched to a gene: 8. Genomic DNA, about 1.8-3.2 ug, was extracted from umbilical cord blood or frozen pancreas using the DNeasy Blood and Tissue Kit. What the study reported, not specific to this receptor: The TCR compartment showed significant oligoclonal enrichment in pancreas versus cord blood, with some top clones over 90-fold enriched. TRB gene family usage was broadly similar between cord blood and pancreas, resembling published neonatal and adult repertoires. The oligoclonal enrichment was taken as support for antigen-driven autoimmunity in the pancreas before birth in IPEX syndrome.

On the immunoSEQ human TCRbeta survey platform, TCRbeta CDR3 regions were amplified and barcoded with a two-step multiplex PCR. Sequencing of the libraries was done on Illumina instruments, and IgH was sequenced in parallel from the same samples. Under the source paper's analysis protocol: To remove PCR and sequencing errors, raw reads were filtered against IMGT V, D, J definitions and grouped with a nearest-neighbor algorithm. A clone was defined as an identical nucleotide sequence, and differential abundance between tissues was tested with a Fisher exact test for each clone using a pFDR threshold of p<0.01. A minimum inclusion filter of 10 in either sample excluded clones with frequencies too low for statistical inference. Pairwise clonal comparisons used the immunoSEQ Analyzer, and gene family usage was assessed with IMGT tools. TCRdb carries this immuneACCESS record with in-frame sequences only. Its versions omit some clonotypes, under half of them owing to an unresolved V gene in the studies checked, with the rest unexplained. That table is the source of V, J and clone size, and D and trimming were worked out from the DNA. In this sample the table shows tens of thousands of clones, roughly 80% of which occur a single time. The ten largest clones take up around 0.43% of the sample.

Points on this clone: Which antigen it targets is not known. No per-base quality is available; no much larger clone lies one base away.

The sequence was obtained from a newborn boy with IPEX syndrome. The V and J segments used are TRBV6-5 and TRBJ1-1, with TRBD1 matching 10 junction bases. Sequenced: cord blood. Here the CDR3 is given as CASRPVTGGVAFF. The nucleotide sequence reads TGTGCCAGCAGGCCTGTGACAGGGGGCGTAGCTTTCTTT.